One and the same sample provided the 4 T cell receptor beta chains below, sequenced in a study of siplizumab effects on memory and regulatory T cells. Sequencing used immunoSEQ multiplex PCR; TCRdb keeps in-frame clones, though not all of them. Of approximately 120,000 clones listed, about 92% were seen once; the top ten hold under 0.75%. Sequenced: Tregs sorted from blood. The source of these receptors is a human donor in good health.

The chain employs TRBV27 and TRBJ2-3; TRBD1 might be the D (8 bases). The germline V and J ends were trimmed by 5 bases and 4 bases, with 22 bases remaining between them. The CDR3 loop spans 17 amino acids. From germline, CDR1 is MNHEY and CDR2 SMNVEV (reference sequence). CDR3: CASSRNRGWTSADTQYF. The CDR3 DNA sequence: TGTGCCAGCAGTCGTAACAGGGGGTGGACTAGTGCAGATACGCAGTATTTT.

The chain couples TRBV9 to TRBJ1-2, with a weak D call TRBD1 (6 bases). The V end was cut by 0 bases, the J end by 4 bases, with 16 bases between. CDR3 size: 16 residues. Germline CDR1 is SGDLS and CDR2 is YYNGEE. CDR3 sequence reads: CASSVATSGAPYGYTF. The CDR3 DNA sequence: TGTGCCAGCAGCGTAGCTACTTCGGGGGCGCCCTATGGCTACACCTTC.

The chain combines TRBV5-5 with TRBJ2-7, with a possible D match to TRBD2 (5 bases). The ends were cut back, 4 bases at V and 3 bases at J, with 26 bases in the middle. The CDR3 spans 18 residues. Germline V CDR1 and CDR2: SGHKS, YYEKEE (reference sequence). The CDR3 nucleotides read TGTGCCAGCAGCCCTAGCTTATTTCAGTTAAGAGAGGACTACGAGCAGTACTTC. It codes for CASSPSLFQLREDYEQYF.

The chain links TRBV18 to TRBJ2-3; 10 bases align to TRBD1. Losses at the gene ends were 3 bases for V and 6 bases for J; bases not matched to a gene: 6. This CDR3 comprises 15 residues. The germline gives CDR1 KGHSH, CDR2 LQKENI. CDR3 coding DNA: TGTGCCAGCTCACCGGGACAGGGGCTGGGCGATACGCAGTATTTT. It encodes CASSPGQGLGDTQYF.